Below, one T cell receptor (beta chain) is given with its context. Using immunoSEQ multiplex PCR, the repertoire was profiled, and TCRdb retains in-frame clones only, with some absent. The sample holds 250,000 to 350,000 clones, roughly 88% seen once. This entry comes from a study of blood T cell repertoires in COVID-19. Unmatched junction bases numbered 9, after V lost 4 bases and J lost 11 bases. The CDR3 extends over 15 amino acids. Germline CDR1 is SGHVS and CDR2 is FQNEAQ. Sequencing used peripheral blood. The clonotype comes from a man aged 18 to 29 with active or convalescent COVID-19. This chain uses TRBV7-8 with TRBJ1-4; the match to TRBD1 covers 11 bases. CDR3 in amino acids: CASSSGTGGLWKLFF. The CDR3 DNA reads TGTGCCAGCAGCTCTGGGACAGGGGGGCTTTGGAAACTGTTTTTT.